A single sample gave rise to the 12 T cell receptor beta chains below, sequenced in a study of T cells after yellow fever vaccination. In TCRdb, the 5' RACE reads were re-called with MiXCR into one record per CDR3 protein. Here the sample spans around 320,000 distinct CDR3 sequences, 8.5% to 10% being singletons. The sequencing here drew on CD4+ T cells sorted from PBMCs, taken 5 days after the yellow fever booster vaccination. Receptors were obtained from a man aged 18 to 35 who received the YFV17D yellow fever vaccine.

V usage is TRBV5-1 and J usage is TRBJ2-2; 12 bases line up with TRBD1. This CDR3 has 17 amino acids. Germline loops: CDR1 SGHRS, CDR2 YFSETQ. Trimming cost V 0 bases and J 8 bases; bases outside gene matches: 8. The CDR3 here is CASSLGPGQGAMGELFF. The CDR3 DNA follows: TGCGCCAGCAGCTTGGGACCGGGACAGGGGGCGATGGGGGAGCTGTTTTTT.

The J gene is TRBJ1-6, the V gene TRBV20-1; TRBD1 matches at 8 bases. Germline V gene sequence: CDR1 DFQATT, CDR2 SNEGSKA (reference sequence). V trimming: 3 bases; J trimming: 7 bases; junction bases outside the gene matches: 11. CDR3 size: 16 residues. The CDR3 is CSARATGRQGNSPLHF. CDR3 DNA: TGCAGTGCTAGGGCAACCGGCAGACAGGGGAATTCACCCCTCCACTTT.

J is TRBJ2-3 and V is TRBV6-2 or TRBV6-3; D is undetermined. Germline CDR1 reads MNHEY; CDR2 reads SVGEGT. This CDR3 is built from 18 residues. Trimming cost V 0 bases and J 4 bases, with 20 bases left between them. The CDR3 bases are TGTGCCAGCAGTTACTCGAGTGTCGCGAGTCGGCGGCCAGATACGCAGTATTTT. Translating it yields CASSYSSVASRRPDTQYF.

This chain connects TRBV5-4 to TRBJ2-6; possibly TRBD1 or TRBD2 for D (5 bases each). With 5 bases removed from V and 0 bases from J, the gap between germline ends came to 12 bases. The germline V gene has CDR1 SGHNT and CDR2 YYREEE (reference sequence). The CDR3 is 16 residues long. The CDR3 nucleotides read TGTGCCAGCAGTGGGACGGATTACTCTGGGGCCAACGTCCTGACTTTC. As protein: CASSGTDYSGANVLTF.

This clonotype was seen at least ten times. The chain uses TRBV4-1 and TRBJ1-1; weak D call: TRBD1 (5 bases). The CDR3 runs 14 residues. Germline CDR1 reads MGHRA; CDR2 reads YSYEKL. V dropped 6 bases and J dropped 5 bases, with 16 bases sitting between them. The CDR3 DNA is TGCGCCAGCAGGGGGTTTCTGAAGGGGACTGAAGCTTTCTTT. This codes for CASRGFLKGTEAFF.

The chain combines TRBV5-1 with TRBJ2-5, with D perhaps TRBD1 or TRBD2 (6 bases each). Trimming took 3 bases from V and 4 from J, leaving 10 bases between them. The CDR3 runs to 13 residues. The germline gives CDR1 SGHRS, CDR2 YFSETQ. CDR3 nucleotide sequence: TGCGCCAGCAGCTCGTCGGGGGCAGAGACCCAGTACTTC. Encoded protein: CASSSSGAETQYF. The full variable domain, with the rest looked up from reference TRBV5-1 and TRBJ2-5, is KAGVTQTPRYLIKTRGQQVTLSCSPISGHRSVSWYQQTPGQGLQFLFEYFSETQRNKGNFPGRFSGRQFSNSRSEMNVSTLELGDSALYLCASSSSGAETQYFGPGTRLLVL.

The table lists this clonotype with a few counts. The rearrangement links TRBV6-5 to TRBJ1-1, with 7 nucleotides matching TRBD1. V lost 8 bases and J lost 5; bases outside the gene matches: 8. CDR1 and CDR2 from the germline V gene are MNHEY and SVGAGI. The CDR3 consists of 13 residues. The CDR3 coding sequence is TGTGCCAGCCGCCAGGGGGGAACGACTGAAGCTTTCTTT. It codes for CASRQGGTTEAFF.

The chain is built from TRBV5-8 and TRBJ2-1; tentatively, D is TRBD2 (6 bases). The CDR3 extends over 16 amino acids. From germline, CDR1 is SGHTS and CDR2 YDEGEE. The ends were cut back, 4 bases at V and 0 bases at J, with 14 bases in the middle. The CDR3 is CASSQRDFPSYNEQFF. CDR3 sequence (DNA): TGTGCCAGCAGCCAACGGGACTTTCCCTCCTACAATGAGCAGTTCTTC. The full variable domain, in which reference TRBV5-8 and TRBJ2-1 provide the parts outside the CDR3, is EAGVTQSPTHLIKTRGQQATLRCSPISGHTSVYWYQQALGLGLQFLLWYDEGEERNRGNFPPRFSGRQFPNYSSELNVNALELEDSALYLCASSQRDFPSYNEQFFGPGTRLTVL.

The chain employs TRBV3-1 and TRBJ1-1, with D unresolved. The CDR3 is 17 residues long. Deletions cut 0 bases from V and 2 bases from J, with 16 bases between. Germline CDR1 reads LGHDT; CDR2 reads YNNKEL (reference sequence). CDR3 bases: TGTGCCAGCAGCCAAGACTCGGGTCCGAACTTTAACACTGAAGCTTTCTTT. Protein product: CASSQDSGPNFNTEAFF. Together with reference TRBV3-1 and TRBJ1-1, the CDR3 gives the full variable domain: DTAVSQTPKYLVTQMGNDKSIKCEQNLGHDTMYWYKQDSKKFLKIMFSYNNKELIINETVPNRFSPKSPDKAHLNLHINSLELGDSAVYFCASSQDSGPNFNTEAFFGQGTRLTVV.

This rearrangement joins TRBV15 to TRBJ2-6; tentatively, D is TRBD1 (6 bases). Looked up from germline, CDR1 is LNHNV and CDR2 is YYDKDF (reference sequence). The CDR3 runs 17 residues. Deletions cut 0 bases from V and 0 bases from J, with 9 bases between. This CDR3 reads CATSRETGSSGANVLTF. For the CDR3, the DNA is TGTGCCACCAGCAGAGAAACAGGGTCCTCTGGGGCCAACGTCCTGACTTTC.

Many counts were recorded for this clonotype. V gene TRBV20-1 combines with J gene TRBJ2-5; TRBD2 matches at 7 bases. After removal of 3 bases from V and 5 bases from J, the junction contained 9 bases not matched to a gene. The CDR3 extends over 14 amino acids. Germline CDR1 DFQATT, CDR2 SNEGSKA (reference sequence). The CDR3 region has the DNA TGCAGTGCTAGTAGGGCTAGCGGTGATGAGACCCAGTACTTC. Its translation: CSASRASGDETQYF.

This clonotype was counted ten times or more. The chain uses TRBV4-1 and TRBJ2-1, with 7 bases identical to TRBD2. Germline loops: CDR1 MGHRA, CDR2 YSYEKL. V lost 2 bases and J lost 7; bases outside the gene matches: 5. The CDR3 length is 14 residues. DNA of the CDR3: TGCGCCAGCAGCCAACGAGCGGGGACTAATGAGCAGTTCTTC. Translated, it gives CASSQRAGTNEQFF.